Below are 25 T cell receptor beta chains sequenced from a single sample in a study of T cell repertoires in cytomegalovirus infection. TCRdb redid the calling of the reads with MiXCR, one entry per CDR3 protein. The sample yields roughly 190,000 distinct CDR3 sequences, more than 9% seen once. Sequenced input: PBMCs. Receptor source: a human donor in good health (CMV status not recorded). Some clones in this sample may be carry-over from other donors' samples.

This clonotype has at least ten counts. The chain joins TRBV6-1 to TRBJ2-5; 9 bases agree with TRBD2. The CDR3 totals 15 residues. V was pared by 7 bases and J by 7 bases, with 13 bases of the junction left unmatched. Germline V gene sequence: CDR1 MNHNS, CDR2 SASEGT. CDR3 residues: CASNPLAGTRGTQYF. CDR3 coding DNA: TGTGCCAGCAACCCGCTAGCGGGGACCCGGGGGACCCAGTACTTC.

The chain uses TRBV5-1 and TRBJ2-7, with 11 bases aligning to TRBD2. Germline V gene lookup returns CDR1 SGHRS and CDR2 YFSETQ. With V trimmed by 0 bases and J by 7 bases, 6 bases remained unmatched. This CDR3 comprises 15 residues. The CDR3 is CASSLGTSGSWEQYF. CDR3 in DNA: TGCGCCAGCAGCTTGGGTACTAGCGGGAGCTGGGAGCAGTACTTC.

This clonotype has at least ten counts. The V call is TRBV7-2, the J call TRBJ2-2, with D possibly being TRBD1 (6 bases). This CDR3 has 14 amino acids. Germline assignment: CDR1 SGHTA and CDR2 FQGNSA. The V gene lost 6 bases and the J gene lost 1 base, with 9 bases spanning the gap. This chain's CDR3 is CASRRTVNTGELFF. CDR3 nucleotides: TGTGCCAGCAGGAGGACAGTGAACACCGGGGAGCTGTTTTTT. The variable domain in full, with the rest retrieved from reference TRBV7-2 and TRBJ2-2, is GAGVSQSPSNKVTEKGKDVELRCDPISGHTALYWYRQSLGQGLEFLIYFQGNSAPDKSGLPSDRFSAERTGGSVSTLTIQRTQQEDSAVYLCASRRTVNTGELFFGEGSRLTVL.

This clonotype was seen a few times. This chain joins TRBV20-1 and TRBJ1-5, with unresolved D. The CDR3 spans 15 residues. Germline CDR1 reads DFQATT; CDR2 reads SNEGSKA (reference sequence). Trimming cost V 2 bases and J 5 bases, with 16 bases left between them. This CDR3 reads CSARTSGPGDQPQHF. The DNA for the CDR3 is TGCAGTGCTAGAACGTCCGGGCCCGGTGATCAGCCCCAGCATTTT.

This clonotype was detected many times. The chain carries TRBV25-1 and TRBJ2-6, with D unresolved. Germline CDR1 is MGHDK and CDR2 is SYGVNS. Trimming took off 3 bases at V and 0 bases at J, with 6 bases between the two ends. This CDR3 is 15 amino acids long. CDR3 sequence (DNA): TGTGCCAGCAGTGATGGTATCTCTGGGGCCAACGTCCTGACTTTC. This sequence encodes CASSDGISGANVLTF.

The rearrangement uses TRBV18 and TRBJ2-7; 8 positions agree with TRBD1. Germline CDR1 KGHSH, CDR2 LQKENI. Trimming cost V 5 bases and J 3 bases; bases outside gene matches: 3. The CDR3 is made up of 13 amino acids. In DNA form, the CDR3 reads TGTGCCAGCTCATCACAGGGGGGCTACGAGCAGTACTTC. It is translated as CASSSQGGYEQYF.

This clonotype occurred a few times. This chain links TRBV20-1 with TRBJ1-2; no reliable D call. The CDR3 contains 12 residues. Germline V gene data show CDR1 as DFQATT and CDR2 as SNEGSKA (reference sequence). Between the trimmed V and J ends, which lost 5 bases and 1 base, there was a span of 8 bases. The CDR3 bases are TGCAGTGCTCCTTCCCATAACTATGGCTACACCTTC. This translates into CSAPSHNYGYTF.

The gene calls are TRBV29-1 and TRBJ1-3, with D tentatively TRBD1 (5 bases). CDR1 and CDR2 (germline): SQVTM, ANQGSEA. There are 13 residues in the CDR3. Trimming shortened V by 6 bases and J by 3 bases, and 12 bases separated the two germline ends. The CDR3 protein is CSVLWGVGNTIYF. The CDR3 DNA reads TGCAGCGTGCTATGGGGGGTTGGAAACACCATATATTTT.

This clonotype was recorded at least ten times. The chain joins TRBV7-2 to TRBJ1-2, with D hard to call. CDR3 size: 15 residues. The germline gives CDR1 SGHTA, CDR2 FQGNSA. V was pared by 0 bases and J by 0 bases, with 8 bases between. The CDR3, as DNA: TGTGCCAGCAGCTTAGCGTCGGGATCTAACTATGGCTACACCTTC. Translation gives CASSLASGSNYGYTF.

The chain couples TRBV6-5 to TRBJ2-7, with 8 bases matching TRBD1. Germline V CDR1 and CDR2: MNHEY, SVGAGI. This CDR3 comprises 14 residues. J lost 6 bases, V lost 0 bases, and 4 bases had no gene match. The CDR3 sequence: CASSYSGQGLEQYF. CDR3 DNA sequence: TGTGCCAGCAGTTACTCCGGACAGGGTCTCGAGCAGTACTTC.

This clonotype was seen at least ten times. This chain links TRBV5-4 with TRBJ2-1, with a weak D call TRBD2 (7 bases). V was shortened by 2 bases and J by 3 bases, with 12 bases between the two germline ends. CDR3 length: 15 amino acids. Per germline, CDR1 SGHNT and CDR2 YYREEE (reference sequence). The CDR3 bases are TGTGCCAGCAGCTTAGGGGGGGGAAACTACAATGAGCAGTTCTTC. Its protein product is CASSLGGGNYNEQFF.

This clonotype was seen a few times. The chain links TRBV14 to TRBJ2-5; 12 positions agree with TRBD2. CDR3 size: 14 residues. Germline-derived CDR1 and CDR2 are SGHDN and FVKESK. The junction had 3 bases not matched to a gene; V was cut back by 5 bases and J by 5 bases. The CDR3: CASSALAGGETQYF. CDR3 bases: TGTGCCAGCAGCGCCCTAGCGGGGGGGGAGACCCAGTACTTC.

This clonotype has just a few counts. The rearrangement links TRBV20-1 to TRBJ2-3; 10 nucleotides align to TRBD2. V lost 3 bases, J lost 7 bases, and 4 bases stayed unmatched. CDR3 size: 13 residues. Per the germline V gene, CDR1 is DFQATT and CDR2 is SNEGSKA (reference sequence). CDR3 sequence: CSASGTSENTQYF. The DNA of the CDR3 is TGCAGTGCTAGTGGGACTAGCGAAAATACGCAGTATTTT.

To note about this clonotype: A much larger clonotype is one base distant, so this may be a read error. CDR3 region: CSARDRRFNSPLQF. CDR3 coding DNA: TGCAGTGCTAGAGATCGCAGATTCAATTCACCCCTCCAATTT. The genes are TRBV20-1 and TRBJ1-6, with D hard to call. The germline gives CDR1 DFQATT, CDR2 SNEGSKA (reference sequence). The CDR3 contains 14 residues.

The J gene is TRBJ2-1, the V gene TRBV20-1; the match to TRBD2 covers 10 bases. Germline trimming cut 3 bases from V and 10 bases from J; bases unmatched to any gene: 12. In germline, CDR1 is DFQATT, CDR2 SNEGSKA (reference sequence). The CDR3 covers 15 residues. CDR3 residues: CSASDSAGGPEEQFF. CDR3 nucleotide sequence: TGCAGTGCTAGTGATTCAGCGGGAGGGCCAGAAGAGCAGTTCTTC.

In its sample, this clonotype was seen many times. The chain recombines TRBV7-8 with TRBJ2-7, with D perhaps matching TRBD1 or TRBD2 (5 bases each). Deletions cut 0 bases from V and 6 bases from J, with 12 bases between. Germline V gene lookup returns CDR1 SGHVS and CDR2 FQNEAQ. This CDR3 has 14 amino acids. The CDR3 region has the DNA TGTGCCAGCAGCTTAGCGGGGGTTGGGTCCGAGCAGTACTTC. It translates to CASSLAGVGSEQYF.

This clonotype has a handful of counts. CDR3 coding DNA: TGTGCCAGCAGTTCACCGAAATTACCTGGGGGCACCGGGGAGCTGTTTTTT. This encodes CASSSPKLPGGTGELFF. The chain has TRBV27 and TRBJ2-2; TRBD1 or TRBD2 may be the D gene (5 bases each). The V gene lost 4 bases and the J gene lost 4 bases, with 19 bases spanning the gap. Germline CDR1 reads MNHEY; CDR2 reads SMNVEV (reference sequence). The CDR3 spans 17 residues.

The chain couples TRBV19 to TRBJ1-4; unclear D gene. V was clipped by 2 bases and J by 3 bases, with 4 bases between them. The CDR3 is made up of 13 amino acids. Germline CDR1 LNHDA, CDR2 SQIVND (reference sequence). CDR3 nucleotides: TGTGCCAGTAGTATATCGGCTAATGAAAAACTGTTTTTT. Translating it yields CASSISANEKLFF.

This chain uses TRBV4-1 with TRBJ1-1, with D perhaps TRBD1 (6 bases). The CDR3 extends over 15 amino acids. V gave up 1 base and J gave up 5 bases, with 14 bases separating them. Per germline, CDR1 MGHRA and CDR2 YSYEKL. The CDR3 spells CASSQGGAGVTEAFF. The CDR3 region has the DNA TGCGCCAGCAGCCAAGGGGGGGCAGGGGTTACTGAAGCTTTCTTT.

Ten or more counts support this clonotype. The chain employs TRBV7-2 and TRBJ1-2; 7 bases match TRBD1. J was trimmed by 4 bases and V by 3 bases; bases with no gene match: 8. The CDR3 totals 15 residues. Germline V gene lookup returns CDR1 SGHTA and CDR2 FQGNSA. The CDR3 loop is CASSLDRSGGYGYTF. CDR3 DNA sequence: TGTGCCAGCAGCTTGGACAGGTCGGGGGGCTATGGCTACACCTTC.

A few counts support this clonotype. The V and J genes are TRBV6-8 and TRBJ1-1; D possibly corresponds to TRBD1 (6 bases). Per germline, CDR1 MNHGY and CDR2 SAAAGT. The CDR3 has 14 residues. The ends were cut back, 5 bases at V and 0 bases at J, with 10 bases in the middle. CDR3 nucleotide sequence: TGTGCCAGCAGTCGGACAGCGATGAACACTGAAGCTTTCTTT. This translates into CASSRTAMNTEAFF.

This rearrangement joins TRBV2 to TRBJ2-7; D is possibly TRBD2 (6 bases). The CDR3 runs to 14 residues. Trimming pared 0 bases from V and 3 bases from J, leaving 9 bases between. Germline V gene lookup returns CDR1 SNHLY and CDR2 FYNNEI. The CDR3 nucleotides read TGTGCCAGCAGTGAAGCGCCCGGGGGCTACGAGCAGTACTTC. As protein: CASSEAPGGYEQYF.

This clonotype has only a few counts. The chain joins TRBV5-1 to TRBJ2-1; 8 positions match TRBD2. The CDR3 extends over 14 amino acids. CDR1 and CDR2 (germline): SGHRS, YFSETQ. V gave up 1 base and J gave up 10 bases; unmatched junction bases: 7. Written as DNA, the CDR3 is TGCGCCAGCAGCTTGCTTGCAGCGGGGGCCGAGCAGTTCTTC. It codes for CASSLLAAGAEQFF.

This clonotype was detected ten times or more. The V call is TRBV7-2, the J call TRBJ2-7; D uncertain. CDR3 length: 15 residues. The germline gives CDR1 SGHTA, CDR2 FQGNSA. Trimming cost V 1 base and J 2 bases, with 12 bases left between them. The CDR3 is CASSLVQNLAYEQYF. In DNA form, the CDR3 reads TGTGCCAGCAGCTTAGTTCAGAATCTTGCCTACGAGCAGTACTTC.

Ten or more counts support this clonotype. This chain connects TRBV11-3 to TRBJ1-1; D is unresolved. Looked up from germline, CDR1 is SGHNT and CDR2 is YENEEA. Trimming took off 2 bases at V and 5 bases at J, with 9 bases between the two ends. The CDR3 extends over 13 amino acids. The CDR3 protein is CASSLRSGTEAFF. The CDR3 DNA sequence: TGTGCCAGCAGCTTAAGGTCGGGGACTGAAGCTTTCTTT.